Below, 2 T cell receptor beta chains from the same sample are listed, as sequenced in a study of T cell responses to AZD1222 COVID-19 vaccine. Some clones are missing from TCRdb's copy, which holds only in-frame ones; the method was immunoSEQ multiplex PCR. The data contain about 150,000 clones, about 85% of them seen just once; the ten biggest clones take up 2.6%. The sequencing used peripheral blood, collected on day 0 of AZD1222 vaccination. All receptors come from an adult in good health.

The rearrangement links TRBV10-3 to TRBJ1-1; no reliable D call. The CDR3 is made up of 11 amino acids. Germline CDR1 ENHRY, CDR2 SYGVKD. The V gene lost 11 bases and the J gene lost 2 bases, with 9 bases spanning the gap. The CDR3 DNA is TGTGCCGTAGGACGTAACACTGAAGCTTTCTTT. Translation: CAVGRNTEAFF.

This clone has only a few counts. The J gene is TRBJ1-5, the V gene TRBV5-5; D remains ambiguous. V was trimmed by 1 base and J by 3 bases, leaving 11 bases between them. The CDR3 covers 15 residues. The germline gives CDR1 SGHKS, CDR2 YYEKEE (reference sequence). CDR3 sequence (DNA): TGTGCCAGCAGCTTGAATCTTCCCCCCAATCAGCCCCAGCATTTT. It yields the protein CASSLNLPPNQPQHF.